A selection of T cell receptor beta chains follows, all from one sample in a study of blood T cell repertoires in COVID-19. TCRdb's copy holds only in-frame clones and misses some; the assay was immunoSEQ multiplex PCR. The sample has 300,000 to 350,000 clones, about 91% seen once. The sequenced sample consisted of peripheral blood. The source is a woman aged 25 to 39 with COVID-19, enrolled during active disease. Each CDR3 is given with its conserved first and last residue. The D gene is left open where the match is weak. The listing skips clone size in some rows; elsewhere it reads once, few, many or a size class.

V gene	D gene	clone size	J gene	CDR3 DNA	CDR3 protein
TRBV11-1	.	.	TRBJ1-1	TGTGCCAGCAGCGGCAGATACGCCACTGAAGCTTTCTTT	CASSGRYATEAFF
TRBV2	.	.	TRBJ1-5	TGTGCCAGCAGTGACCTACAGAGTAGCAATCAGCCCCAGCATTTT	CASSDLQSSNQPQHF
TRBV28	TRBD1	.	TRBJ1-5	TGTGCCAGCAGTTTTGTCACAGGGGTTCAGCCCCAGCATTTT	CASSFVTGVQPQHF
TRBV7-2	.	.	TRBJ1-1	TGTGCCAGCAGCTTCATGGCTGGTACTGAAGCTTTCTTT	CASSFMAGTEAFF
TRBV7-6	.	.	TRBJ1-6	TGTGCCAGCAGCTTAAGAGCGGACTATAATTCACCCCTCCACTTT	CASSLRADYNSPLHF
TRBV28	TRBD1	once	TRBJ2-5	TGTGCCAGCACCCCCGTCCCGGGACAGCCCTTTACAGAGACCCAGTACTTC	CASTPVPGQPFTETQYF
TRBV11-3	TRBD2	once	TRBJ2-7	TGTGCCAGCAGCTCGTTTGCCGGGACTAGCGACGAGCAGTACTTC	CASSSFAGTSDEQYF
TRBV5-6	.	.	TRBJ1-2	TGTGCCAGCAGTCCCACCTATAACTATGGCTACACCTTC	CASSPTYNYGYTF
TRBV2	TRBD1	.	TRBJ1-2	TGTGCCAGCGGGGGACAGCCACTCTTC	CASGGQPLF
TRBV10-3	TRBD1	.	TRBJ2-7	TGTGCCATCAGTGAGCCTGGACAGGGCGACTCCTACGAGCAGTACTTC	CAISEPGQGDSYEQYF
TRBV6-2/TRBV6-3	TRBD1	.	TRBJ1-1	TGTGCCAGCAGTTACTTGGGACAGGGTGGCGCTTTCTTT	CASSYLGQGGAFF
TRBV5-8	.	once	TRBJ2-3	TGTGCCAGCAGCTTGTCGGCAGTGCCAGGGGATACGCAGTATTTT	CASSLSAVPGDTQYF
TRBV5-6	TRBD2	many	TRBJ2-2	TGTGCCAGCAGCCAAACAGCGGGGGGTTTCGGGGAGCTGTTTTTT	CASSQTAGGFGELFF
TRBV2	.	.	TRBJ1-6	TGTGCCAGCAGTGAGATGGTGGGGCATAATTCACCCCTCCACTTT	CASSEMVGHNSPLHF
TRBV4-3	TRBD1	.	TRBJ1-3	TGCGCCTTGGGACAGCTCTCTGGAAACACCATATATTTT	CALGQLSGNTIYF
TRBV4-2	TRBD1	.	TRBJ2-3	TGTGCCAGCAGCCAAGGGGACAGCGCAGATACGCAGTATTTT	CASSQGDSADTQYF
TRBV13	TRBD1	.	TRBJ1-1	TGTGCCAGCAGCTTAGGCTCAGGGGGGCCGAACACTGAAGCTTTCTTT	CASSLGSGGPNTEAFF
TRBV7-3	.	many	TRBJ1-1	TGTGCCAGCAGCTTATACAGGGACACTGAAGCTTTCTTT	CASSLYRDTEAFF
TRBV15	.	.	TRBJ2-5	TGTGCCACCAGCGGGGCCCGGGCGTGGGAGACCCAGTACTTC	CATSGARAWETQYF
TRBV7-8	TRBD1	.	TRBJ1-5	TGTGCCAGCAGCCGACAGGGATCTCAGCCCCAGCATTTT	CASSRQGSQPQHF